The following is a T cell receptor (beta chain) sequence with its context. Antigen specificity is unknown. This record comes from a study of cytomegalovirus exposure and HLA in healthy donors. Regarding the study as a whole: In a later analysis, several top co-occurrence clusters appeared linked to parvovirus B19, influenza, CMV and Epstein-Barr virus. It was taken for granted in presence/absence analyses that sequencing depth across donors was roughly uniform. The authors later found most CMV-associated TCR beta chains appeared HLA-restricted. Prediction of most subjects' HLA-A and HLA-B alleles by TCR beta sequences was reportedly accurate.

Germline V lookup: CDR1 SQVTM, CDR2 ANQGSEA. The CDR3 extends over 13 amino acids. V lost 4 bases and J 0 bases, leaving 8 bases between the germline ends. The study ran its PCR with 60 Vbeta and 13 Jbeta primers. Clones were read by immunoSEQ multiplex PCR, and TCRdb kept only the in-frame ones, dropping some. The sample lists under 150,000 clones; roughly two thirds were seen once. The material sequenced was PBMCs. The chain joins TRBV29-1 to TRBJ2-3; tentatively, D is TRBD2 (5 bases). The receptor comes from a man under 40 in good health and CMV-seropositive. The CDR3 DNA reads TGCAGCGTTGCTTGGAGGAGCACAGATACGCAGTATTTT. It translates to CSVAWRSTDTQYF.